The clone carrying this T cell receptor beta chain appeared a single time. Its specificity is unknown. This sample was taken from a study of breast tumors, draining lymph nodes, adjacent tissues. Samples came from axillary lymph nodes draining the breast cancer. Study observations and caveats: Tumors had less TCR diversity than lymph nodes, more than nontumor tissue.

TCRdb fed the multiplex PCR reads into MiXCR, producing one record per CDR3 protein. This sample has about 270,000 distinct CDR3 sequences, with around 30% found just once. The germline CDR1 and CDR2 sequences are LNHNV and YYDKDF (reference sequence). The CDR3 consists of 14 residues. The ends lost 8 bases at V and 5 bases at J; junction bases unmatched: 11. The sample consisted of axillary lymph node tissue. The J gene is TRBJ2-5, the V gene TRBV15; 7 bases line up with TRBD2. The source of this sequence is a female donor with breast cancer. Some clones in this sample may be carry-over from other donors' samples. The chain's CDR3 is CATGRTGGLETQYF. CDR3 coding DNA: TGTGCCACCGGTCGGACGGGAGGTTTGGAGACCCAGTACTTC.